This entry concerns a single T cell receptor (beta chain). This clone is categorized as medium-sized (0.01 to 0.1%). Its antigen remains unidentified. Base qualities were left out, and no much larger clone turns up one base away. In total, 600 or so healthy bone marrow donors made up the cohort. At the time of sampling, every cohort member was nominally healthy, though immune exposures that went unrecorded were likely present. The donor tested CMV seronegative, placing the donor among the 350 or so seronegative members of the cohort. Each donor provided a peripheral blood sample, and peripheral blood mononuclear cells were used for TCR beta sequencing. The Qiagen DNeasy Blood Extraction Kit was used to extract genomic DNA from the blood cell samples. The CDR3 runs 15 amino acids, cysteine and phenylalanine included. Kept here is only the CDR3 DNA, which spans 45 bases and is read in frame from base 1. Trimming removed 5 bases from V and 0 bases from J, leaving 11 bases between the germline ends. CDR1 and CDR2 are read off the germline V gene (reference sequence) as LNHDA and SQIVND.

The library was prepared using the immunoSEQ multiplex PCR assay. A mixture of 60 forward primers for TCR Vbeta segments and 13 reverse primers for TCR Jbeta segments was used in the multiplex PCR. The CDR3 region of rearranged TCR beta genes was amplified from genomic DNA with a multiplex PCR assay. Amplified TCR beta libraries were sequenced as 87-base-pair reads on the Illumina HiSeq System. In the original analysis: A later analysis tallied about 77 million unique TCR beta chains across the 666 repertoires, and about 10 million of those chains were shared by two or more donors. Raw reads were error-corrected and collapsed into unique sequences with a nearest-neighbor algorithm that merged closely related sequences to remove PCR and sequencing errors. V, D and J gene segments were assigned by aligning CDR3 sequences to IMGT reference sequences. Each retained sequence needed at least a six-nucleotide match to both a V gene segment and a J gene segment. A rearrangement was called productive if the CDR3 had no stop codons and remained in frame with V and J, and every other rearrangement was called non-productive. Following IMGT convention, CDR3 was defined as the stretch from the second conserved V-encoded cysteine to the conserved J-encoded phenylalanine. In an earlier analysis of 587 of the donors, sequences lacking an unambiguous match to a single V gene segment were excluded. In an earlier analysis of some 590 of the donors, a V segment was called functional when productive rearrangements were above 56.7%, and segregating when the standard deviation between donors exceeded 5%. A statistical classification framework was developed to diagnose cytomegalovirus status using the catalog of TCR beta chain sequences. V and J gene assignment, in a later analysis, came from comparing TCR nucleotide sequences with IMGT/GENE-DB human TR gene sequences. Using the TCRdist pipeline, a later analysis assigned CDR3 sequences along with most-parsimonious VDJ recombination scenarios. In a later analysis, each TCR beta chain was defined by its CDR3 amino acid sequence together with its V-gene family, and reads lacking a unique V-gene family were excluded. A later analysis removed 500 to 600 highly shared, low-generation-probability nucleotide sequences to deal with suspected cross-contamination and a sequencing artifact. In a later analysis, a clonal expansion index for each public chain was calculated from normalized within-repertoire ranks of inferred template counts. Generation probabilities in a later analysis came from a VDJ recombination model fitted to out-of-frame rearrangements, and those results were checked against IGoR. In a later analysis, TCR-TCR, TCR-HLA and TCR-CMV co-occurrence was scored with hypergeometric tests, and a repertoire-size bias correction was applied to TCR pairs. In a later analysis, false discovery rates were estimated by permuting HLA or CMV assignments 20 times. In a later analysis, co-occurring TCRs were grouped using DBSCAN, and TCRdist sequence similarity was added for clustering within HLA-allele-positive subsets. Co-occurrence clustering excluded repertoires with fewer than 30,000 or more than 120,000 public chains, plus five with anomalous nucleotide sharing. TCRdb provides this immuneACCESS table in a form limited to in-frame rearrangements. Some clones are lacking; in checked studies, under half of them reflect an unresolved V gene, and why the rest are absent is not known. V and J calls plus clone size are reproduced from that table; the DNA served to infer D and trimming. The sample table contains 60,000 or so clones; only one count was recorded for 60% to 80% of them. Less than 3% of the sample rests with the top ten.

The data are from a study of cytomegalovirus exposure and HLA in healthy donors (dated by TCRdb to the late 2010s). For context, the study as a whole: According to an earlier analysis of a few hundred of the donors, roughly 180 million T cells yielded approximately 120 million unique TCR beta sequences and about 300 Gb of sequence data. Donor age, sex, ethnicity and CMV serostatus were collected together with the repertoire data. The T cell repertoires of under 700 subjects were profiled by immunosequencing and related to cytomegalovirus serostatus. About five DR-DQ haplotypes were treated as single units for association and clustering because of strong linkage in the cohort. A later analysis re-examined previously published TCR beta repertoires from roughly 720 donors and added high-resolution HLA genotyping to investigate patterns of TCR occurrence. Of the roughly 390 genotyped donors, about 84% fell in the genetic ancestry cluster associated with self-reported Caucasian donors. Among roughly 400 genotyped donors of the cohort, an average of roughly 240,000 unique TCR beta nucleotide sequences were sequenced per donor, about a sixth of them non-productive. A later genetic analysis used genome-wide SNP genotypes for about 60% of the roughly 700 donors, treating that subset as a discovery cohort. The number of typed donors differed by locus: about 620-640 for A, B, C, DRB1 and DQB1; 522 for DQA1; fewer than 610 for DPA1; and around 470 for DPB1. Both class I and class II loci were covered by HLA typing, at four-digit resolution. Along with the approximately 650-subject first cohort, a separate validation cohort of 120 different subjects was used. An earlier analysis of fewer than 700 of the donors applied high-throughput TCR beta sequencing to assess whether each TCR beta V gene segment acted as functional or pseudogenic. The study was designed to test whether signatures of past pathogen exposure could be identified by cataloging public T cell receptors. Rather than drawing on any new phenotypic data, the later analysis identified candidate immune exposures from TCR beta sequences and the way those sequences occurred across donors. To predict cytomegalovirus infection status, the study brought together high-throughput TCR immunosequencing, statistical association of individual TCRs with disease status, and machine learning. All discovery cohort repertoires had been generated using a single sequencing platform. An early release covering roughly 600 HLA-typed donors comprised approximately 300 gigabases of sequencing data and tens of millions of unique TCR sequences.

What the authors observed across the whole study: According to a later analysis, most CMV-associated TCR beta chains appeared to be HLA-restricted, and the HLA associations seemed to be driven largely by CMV exposure. According to a later genetic analysis, donors in an Asian-associated ancestry cluster had fewer N-insertions in productive TCRs than the approximately 670-donor mean. HLA typing was unavailable for some donors at each locus, so association tests used only the typed subset. Presence/absence analyses assumed roughly uniform sequencing depth across donors, an assumption that may not hold. Assigning TCR associations to individual alleles was difficult when HLA alleles, especially DR and DQ, strongly co-occurred. The cohort was sequenced for TCR beta chains only, and without alpha or paired-chain data the features that could be detected were limited. Linkage disequilibrium might explain the correlated functional status among segregating V segments, but an unknown experimental factor could not be ruled out. Some IMGT-functional V segments, including TRBV6-2 and TRBV6-3, could not be distinguished by the 87-base-pair reads and were therefore excluded. A further reported finding was that TCR beta sequences accurately predicted the HLA-A and HLA-B alleles for most subjects in the first cohort. The classifier was reported to diagnose cytomegalovirus status with high specificity and sensitivity in both the original and validation cohorts. In an earlier analysis of some 640 of the donors, most TCR beta V segments were observed in productive rearrangements about 87% or about 30% of the time, broadly matching IMGT annotations. According to the authors, the approach could potentially be generalized to other disease states and immunological phenotypes. A later genetic analysis associated a missense DCLRE1C variant with V-gene and J-gene trimming of TCR beta chains, and an independent cohort replicated the association. Because counts were too low, seventeen rarely observed V segments, including chromosome 9 orphons, were left out of the earlier analysis of about 620 of the donors. The sequencing pipeline was judged likely to have produced a cluster of highly shared sequence variants as a technical artifact. A later analysis reported that several top co-occurrence clusters appeared linked to parvovirus B19, influenza, CMV and Epstein-Barr virus. A few of the identified cytomegalovirus-associated TCR beta chains were confirmed in vitro to be specific for cytomegalovirus antigens. In the study, some 180 TCR beta chains were listed as associated with cytomegalovirus. CMV serostatus was the only immune exposure information available for the cohort. Most TCR sequences were observed very rarely across donors, whereas some public TCRs were present in many individuals. A later analysis associated approximately 17,000 TCR beta sequences with specific HLA alleles at a false discovery rate of 0.05. Compared with equally common non-associated chains, HLA-associated TCR beta chains in a later analysis were more clonally expanded and had lower generation probabilities. A later analysis found that TCR association rates varied across HLA loci, with DRB1 alleles showing the most associated TCRs and HLA-C alleles the fewest.

This chain is built from TRBV19 and TRBJ1-5, with the D gene uncertain. The TCR sequence derives from a female donor in good health and CMV-seronegative. Input material: PBMCs. The sequenced DNA is TGTGCCAGTAGTCCTTCCGGGTATAGCAATCAGCCCCAGCATTTT. This gives the protein CASSPSGYSNQPQHF.